This T cell receptor (beta chain) was retrieved from a study of sequential checkpoint blockade in melanoma. Study at large: Each arm's sequence ended with maintenance nivolumab. TCRbeta immunosequencing was performed on DNA from around 91 pretreatment melanoma tumor samples.

The data were produced by immunoSEQ multiplex PCR, yet TCRdb's version contains in-frame clones alone and is incomplete. The sample yields 1,900 or so clones, approximately 23% seen once. Only a few counts were recorded for this clone. This CDR3 contains 15 residues. V was pared by 0 bases and J by 4 bases, with 6 bases of the junction left unmatched. CDR1 and CDR2 from the germline V gene are GTSNPN and SVGIG (reference sequence). Sample treatment: randomized to nivolumab then ipilimumab (arm A) or the reverse (arm B). The specimen comprised tumor tissue (inferred from file names), sampled from a patient given nivolumab and ipilimumab in sequence. V gene TRBV30 combines with J gene TRBJ1-3, with TRBD1 identical over 7 bases. The source is a human donor with melanoma. The CDR3 DNA reads as TGTGCCTGGAGTGTCCGGACAGGCCGAGGAAACACCATATATTTT. Translated: CAWSVRTGRGNTIYF.